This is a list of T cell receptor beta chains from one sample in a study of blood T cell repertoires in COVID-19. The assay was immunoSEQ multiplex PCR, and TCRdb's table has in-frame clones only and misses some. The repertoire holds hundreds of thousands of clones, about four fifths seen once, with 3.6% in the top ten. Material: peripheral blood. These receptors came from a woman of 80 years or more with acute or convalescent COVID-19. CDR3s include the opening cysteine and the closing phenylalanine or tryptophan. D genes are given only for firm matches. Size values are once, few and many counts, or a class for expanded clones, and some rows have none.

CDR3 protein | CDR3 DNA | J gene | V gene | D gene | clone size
CASSAQAGATYEQYF | TGTGCCAGCAGCGCCCAAGCAGGGGCCACCTACGAGCAGTACTTC | TRBJ2-7 | TRBV11-3 | NA | NA
CASRALPSYNSPLHF | TGTGCCAGCCGAGCCTTGCCCTCCTATAATTCACCCCTCCACTTT | TRBJ1-6 | TRBV6-5 | NA | few
CASRKTSGGGRETQYF | TGTGCCAGCAGAAAAACTTCTGGCGGGGGGAGGGAGACCCAGTACTTC | TRBJ2-5 | TRBV5-4 | TRBD2 | NA
CASSIEGGGFRKNIQYF | TGTGCCAGTAGTATAGAAGGCGGGGGCTTTCGGAAAAACATTCAGTACTTC | TRBJ2-4 | TRBV19 | NA | NA
CASQGGPSTYSNQPQHF | TGTGCCAGTCAAGGAGGACCGTCAACCTATAGCAATCAGCCCCAGCATTTT | TRBJ1-5 | TRBV19 | NA | NA
CAGRTRSYEQYF | TGTGCCGGAAGGACTCGTTCCTACGAGCAGTACTTC | TRBJ2-7 | TRBV30 | NA | NA
CASSSPRDTGTDTQYF | TGTGCCAGCAGTTCCCCCCGGGACACAGGCACAGATACGCAGTATTTT | TRBJ2-3 | TRBV28 | NA | NA
CASSPSGWDTQYF | TGTGCCAGCTCACCATCGGGATGGGATACGCAGTATTTT | TRBJ2-3 | TRBV18 | NA | NA
CASSRDVEEGSPLHF | TGTGCCAGTAGCCGGGACGTCGAGGAGGGATCACCCCTCCACTTT | TRBJ1-6 | TRBV19 | NA | once
CASSLSPDREGQPQHF | TGTGCCAGCAGCTTAAGCCCGGACAGGGAGGGTCAGCCCCAGCATTTT | TRBJ1-5 | TRBV7-2 | TRBD1 | NA
CAPGNGYTEAFF | TGTGCCCCTGGAAACGGGTACACTGAAGCTTTCTTT | TRBJ1-1 | TRBV2 | NA | NA
CASAATSGYYNEQFF | TGTGCCAGCGCAGCGACGAGCGGGTACTACAATGAGCAGTTCTTC | TRBJ2-1 | TRBV6-1 | NA | NA
CASSLFRTGYNEQFF | TGCGCCAGCAGCTTGTTTCGGACAGGCTACAATGAGCAGTTCTTC | TRBJ2-1 | TRBV5-1 | TRBD1 | NA
CASSYSGGGYGYTF | TGTGCCAGCAGTTACTCAGGGGGTGGCTATGGCTACACCTTC | TRBJ1-2 | TRBV6-5 | NA | NA
CASSELGTDTDTQYF | TGTGCCAGCAGCGAGTTAGGGACAGACACAGATACGCAGTATTTT | TRBJ2-3 | TRBV7-3 | TRBD1 | few
CASSIGGEAFF | TGTGCCAGCAGTATAGGGGGCGAAGCTTTCTTT | TRBJ1-1 | TRBV27 | TRBD1 | NA
CASSLGQAYNEKLFF | TGCGCCAGCAGCTTGGGGCAGGCTTATAATGAAAAACTGTTTTTT | TRBJ1-4 | TRBV5-1 | NA | NA
CASSLDGGGRQPQHF | TGTGCCAGCAGCTTGGATGGAGGGGGCAGGCAGCCCCAGCATTTT | TRBJ1-5 | TRBV5-4 | TRBD1 | NA
CASSEPQGVGYTF | TGCGCCAGCAGCGAACCCCAAGGAGTTGGCTACACCTTC | TRBJ1-2 | TRBV5-1 | NA | NA
CASSFFQGGTGELFF | TGTGCCAGCAGCTTTTTTCAGGGTGGCACCGGGGAGCTGTTTTTT | TRBJ2-2 | TRBV5-6 | NA | NA
CASSSSGGNYEQYF | TGCGCCAGCAGTTCTTCAGGGGGTAACTACGAGCAGTACTTC | TRBJ2-7 | TRBV5-1 | TRBD1 | NA
CASSDHTRFGGELFF | TGTGCCAGCAGCGACCATACTAGGTTCGGCGGGGAGCTGTTTTTT | TRBJ2-2 | TRBV7-2 | NA | NA
CASSPWQGQETQYF | TGTGCCAGCAGCCCCTGGCAGGGCCAAGAGACCCAGTACTTC | TRBJ2-5 | TRBV5-5 | NA | NA
CASSGGGVTNTEAFF | TGTGCCAGCAGTGGCGGCGGGGTGACGAACACTGAAGCTTTCTTT | TRBJ1-1 | TRBV2 | NA | NA
CAWSKTGATEAFF | TGTGCCTGGAGCAAGACAGGGGCCACTGAAGCTTTCTTT | TRBJ1-1 | TRBV30 | TRBD1 | NA
CASSLGGNSYEQYF | TGTGCCAGCAGCTTAGGCGGAAACTCCTACGAGCAGTACTTC | TRBJ2-7 | TRBV7-8 | NA | NA
CASSQDSRLEAFF | TGCGCCAGCAGCCAAGACTCGCGTCTTGAAGCTTTCTTT | TRBJ1-1 | TRBV4-1 | NA | NA
CASSLVTGATEAFF | TGTGCCAGCAGTTTAGTTACAGGGGCCACTGAAGCTTTCTTT | TRBJ1-1 | TRBV6-5 | TRBD1 | NA
CASSLSGPPGDEQFF | TGTGCCAGCAGTTTATCGGGTCCACCGGGGGATGAGCAGTTCTTC | TRBJ2-1 | TRBV27 | NA | once
CASSLAPSGYTYNEQFF | TGTGCCAGCAGCTTAGCCCCTAGCGGGTATACCTACAATGAGCAGTTCTTC | TRBJ2-1 | TRBV11-3 | TRBD2 | few
CASSENRDMDIQYF | TGTGCCAGCAGTGAAAACAGGGATATGGACATTCAGTACTTC | TRBJ2-4 | TRBV2 | NA | NA
CASSQPGYNSPLHF | TGTGCCAGTAGTCAACCGGGATATAATTCACCCCTCCACTTT | TRBJ1-6 | TRBV19 | NA | NA
CASSPRGPNQPQHF | TGTGCCAGCAGCCCCAGGGGGCCGAATCAGCCCCAGCATTTT | TRBJ1-5 | TRBV5-6 | TRBD1 | NA
CSVAYRVDTEAFF | TGCAGCGTCGCGTACAGGGTAGACACTGAAGCTTTCTTT | TRBJ1-1 | TRBV29-1 | NA | NA
CASRIQGRDTEAFF | TGTGCCAGTAGGATACAGGGGAGGGACACTGAAGCTTTCTTT | TRBJ1-1 | TRBV19 | TRBD1 | NA
CASRAGLAGWETQYF | TGTGCCAGCAGGGCCGGACTAGCGGGGTGGGAGACCCAGTACTTC | TRBJ2-5 | TRBV6-5 | TRBD2 | NA
CSASGEPEAFF | TGCAGTGCAAGCGGTGAGCCTGAAGCTTTCTTT | TRBJ1-1 | TRBV20-1 | NA | few